This is a list of T cell receptor beta chains from one sample in a study of OX40 agonist ivuxolimab in advanced cancers. Clones were read by immunoSEQ multiplex PCR, and TCRdb kept only the in-frame ones, dropping some. The top ten clones hold approximately 2.1% of a sample with roughly 74,000 clones, 84% of them seen once. Here the sequenced sample was CD4+ or CD8+ T cells sorted from blood, taken in a trial of the OX40 agonist ivuxolimab. Source of these receptors: an adult with an advanced solid tumor such as melanoma, head and neck, liver or kidney cancer. Each CDR3 is given with its conserved first and last residue. D genes are given only for firm matches. Expanded clones are given a class, and other clones once, few, many or no size at all.

j_call | v_call | d_call | clone_size | cdr3_nt | cdr3_aa
TRBJ2-5 | TRBV27 | . | once | TGTGCCAGCAGTTCTCAACGACCGACTAGCCAAGAGACCCAGTACTTC | CASSSQRPTSQETQYF
TRBJ1-1 | TRBV28 | . | . | TGTGCCAGCAGGGGGAAACCTGAAGCTTTCTTT | CASRGKPEAFF
TRBJ1-1 | TRBV29-1 | . | . | TGCAGCGTGGAGGGCAGGGGGAACACTGAAGCTTTCTTT | CSVEGRGNTEAFF
TRBJ2-5 | TRBV10-3 | TRBD2 | . | TGTGCCATCACCGAGCGGGAGGCGGGGGAGACCCAGTACTTC | CAITEREAGETQYF
TRBJ2-7 | TRBV5-1 | TRBD2 | . | TGCGCCAGCAGCTTCGGGGGGGCACCCGAGCAGTACTTC | CASSFGGAPEQYF
TRBJ1-1 | TRBV29-1 | TRBD1 | . | TGCAGCGTTGAGGGGGGACAGGGGCCCATGAACACTGAAGCTTTCTTT | CSVEGGQGPMNTEAFF
TRBJ1-1 | TRBV28 | . | . | TGTGCCAGCAGTTTCCTCCCTCAGGTGCATCTGAATTTT | CASSFLPQVHLNF
TRBJ1-4 | TRBV4-2 | TRBD1 | . | TGTGCCAGCAGCCACCGACAGGGAACAAATGAAAAACTGTTTTTT | CASSHRQGTNEKLFF
TRBJ1-6 | TRBV5-6 | . | . | TGTGCCAGCAGCTTTGGACGGAAGGATTCACCCCTCCACTTT | CASSFGRKDSPLHF
TRBJ2-4 | TRBV4-2 | . | . | TGTGCCAGCAGCCAAGATCTGGCATTTTCAGGGTACAAAAACATTCAGTACTTC | CASSQDLAFSGYKNIQYF
TRBJ2-7 | TRBV14 | . | . | TGTGCCAGCAGCGCCCACAGGGGAGGAGTGCAGTACTTC | CASSAHRGGVQYF
TRBJ2-7 | TRBV14 | . | . | TGTGCCAGCAGCCAAGACGTAGAGGGTTCGCAGTACTTC | CASSQDVEGSQYF
TRBJ2-2 | TRBV4-2 | . | . | TGTGCCAGCAGCCGATCCGGGACGGTCACCGGGGAGCTGTTTTTT | CASSRSGTVTGELFF
TRBJ1-4 | TRBV28 | TRBD1 | . | TGTGCCACAACCTCTGAACAGGGGAGAGAAAAACTGTTTTTT | CATTSEQGREKLFF
TRBJ2-7 | TRBV28 | . | . | TGTGCCAGCACCGGGTCAGTGTCCTACGAGCAGTACTTC | CASTGSVSYEQYF
TRBJ1-1 | TRBV7-9 | . | few | TGTGCCAGCAGCCGGCTGTCGGGGTTTGAAGCTTTCTTT | CASSRLSGFEAFF
TRBJ2-2 | TRBV7-7 | TRBD1 | . | TGTGCCAGCAGCCCGGACAGGGGGAGGGAGCTGTTTTTT | CASSPDRGRELFF
TRBJ2-2 | TRBV19 | TRBD1 | . | TGTGCCAGTCGCACGACAGGGATTACCGGGGAGCTGTTTTTT | CASRTTGITGELFF
TRBJ1-3 | TRBV28 | . | . | TGTGCCAGCAGTGGGGCGGGGAAGAGTTCTGGAAACACCATATATTTT | CASSGAGKSSGNTIYF
TRBJ2-7 | TRBV5-1 | TRBD2 | . | TGCGCCAGCAGCTTGGGTTCAGATGGACTAGCGGGCGGGACCTACGAGCAGTACTTC | CASSLGSDGLAGGTYEQYF
TRBJ2-2 | TRBV7-3 | . | . | TGTGCCAGCAGCTTAATACGGGGAACCGGGGAGCTGTTTTTT | CASSLIRGTGELFF
TRBJ1-3 | TRBV7-9 | . | . | TGTGCCAGCAGCCCCAAAGGTATATCTGGAAACACCATATATTTT | CASSPKGISGNTIYF
TRBJ2-5 | TRBV19 | . | . | TGTGCCAGTAGTCAACAAAAGAGAGAGACCCAGTACTTC | CASSQQKRETQYF
TRBJ2-7 | TRBV7-3 | . | . | TGTGCCAGCAGCTCAACAGACTCCCCTTCCTACGAGCAGTACTTC | CASSSTDSPSYEQYF
TRBJ1-5 | TRBV23-1 | TRBD1 | once | TGCGCCAGCAGCCCCTCTCCGGGACAGGGATTCAATCAGCCCCAGCATTTT | CASSPSPGQGFNQPQHF
TRBJ2-3 | TRBV5-1 | . | once | TGCGCCAGCAGCTTGAAAGCCACAGATACGCAGTATTTT | CASSLKATDTQYF
TRBJ1-2 | TRBV7-2 | . | . | TGTGCCAGCAGCTTGAGGGGGGACGGCTACACCTTC | CASSLRGDGYTF
TRBJ2-7 | TRBV5-6 | . | few | TGTGCCAGCAGCTTGTACCGCGGTGGAAGGGGCTTTTTGGACGAGCAGTACTTC | CASSLYRGGRGFLDEQYF
TRBJ1-2 | TRBV19 | TRBD1 | . | TGTGCCAGTAGCCTGGGCACAGGGGGCTACTATGGCTACACCTTC | CASSLGTGGYYGYTF
TRBJ2-3 | TRBV30 | TRBD2 | once | TGTGCCTGGAGTGTACGATGGCGGGAGGATTCTGCAGATACGCAGTATTTT | CAWSVRWREDSADTQYF
TRBJ2-6 | TRBV5-1 | . | . | TGCGCCAGCAGCTTGGAAGGGTACTCTGGGGCCAACGTCCTGACTTTC | CASSLEGYSGANVLTF
TRBJ1-4 | TRBV19 | TRBD1 | . | TGTGCCAGTAGCGCGGACAGGGCTTCGGGAAAACTGTTTTTT | CASSADRASGKLFF
TRBJ2-1 | TRBV5-1 | TRBD1 | . | TGCGCCACCGGACAGGGCTCCTACAATGAGCAGTTCTTC | CATGQGSYNEQFF
TRBJ2-2 | TRBV7-9 | TRBD1 | . | TGTGCCGGACAGGGAACCAACACCGGGGAGCTGTTTTTT | CAGQGTNTGELFF
TRBJ2-3 | TRBV6-5 | . | . | TGTGCCAGCAGTTACGGCGGGGTTGGCACAGATACGCAGTATTTT | CASSYGGVGTDTQYF
TRBJ2-7 | TRBV28 | . | . | TGTGCCAGCAGTCTCGGGCCCTACTACGAGCAGTACTTC | CASSLGPYYEQYF
TRBJ2-3 | TRBV4-3 | TRBD2 | . | TGCGCCAGCAGCCTGGATAGCGGGAGTTTGGCAGATACGCAGTATTTT | CASSLDSGSLADTQYF
TRBJ1-2 | TRBV6-5 | TRBD1 | . | TGTGCCAGCAGTTTGGGACAGAACTATGGCTACACCTTC | CASSLGQNYGYTF
TRBJ1-1 | TRBV6-5 | . | . | TGTGCCAGCATACATTTTTCAGGGCCGAACACTGAAGCTTTCTTT | CASIHFSGPNTEAFF
TRBJ2-3 | TRBV7-2 | TRBD1 | few | TGTGCCAGCAGCTTAAGGGGGCAATACACAGATACGCAGTATTTT | CASSLRGQYTDTQYF
TRBJ2-3 | TRBV28 | . | . | TGTGCCAGCAGTTTAAGGCAGGGGTTCACAGATACGCAGTATTTT | CASSLRQGFTDTQYF
TRBJ1-1 | TRBV5-1 | . | . | TGCGCCAGCAGCTTGGAGGCGATCACTGAAGCTTTCTTT | CASSLEAITEAFF
TRBJ1-4 | TRBV7-9 | TRBD1 | . | TGTGCCAGCAGCGGTACAGGGGCAACTAATGAAAAACTGTTTTTT | CASSGTGATNEKLFF